These 9 T cell receptor beta chains share one sample of origin, sequenced in a study of blood T cell repertoires in COVID-19. The protocol was immunoSEQ multiplex PCR, while the TCRdb copy is restricted to in-frame clones and leaves out a portion. The sample contains roughly 230,000 clones, around 84% of which appear only once. The sample consisted of PBMCs or T cells enriched from blood (not recorded which). The receptors were gathered from a woman aged 50 to 60 who had been exposed to COVID-19.

The chain employs TRBV30 and TRBJ1-2, with 9 bases aligning to TRBD1. This CDR3 contains 16 residues. Germline loops: CDR1 GTSNPN, CDR2 SVGIG (reference sequence). The V and J ends lost 4 bases and 8 bases, in that order; junction bases with no gene match: 17. CDR3 bases: TGTGCCTGGACTGCCGGGACAGGGCCTACCTCGAAGGGCTACACCTTC. This translates into CAWTAGTGPTSKGYTF.

This clone was seen more than once but under ten times. This chain links TRBV6-2 or TRBV6-3 with TRBJ1-2; 7 bases agree with TRBD1. CDR1 and CDR2 from the germline V gene are MNHEY and SVGEGT. The V gene end was trimmed by 5 bases and the J gene end by 1 base; junction bases not matched to a gene: 10. This CDR3 is built from 16 residues. CDR3 protein: CASSRLGTARNYGYTF. The CDR3 nucleotides are TGTGCCAGCAGTCGCCTAGGGACAGCGCGTAACTATGGCTACACCTTC.

J is TRBJ1-2 and V is TRBV29-1, with D perhaps matching TRBD1 (6 bases). CDR1 SQVTM and CDR2 ANQGSEA come from the germline V gene. V was trimmed by 5 bases and J by 4 bases, leaving 23 bases between them. This CDR3 is 16 amino acids long. The CDR3 region has the DNA TGCAGCGTTCGGGGCACTGGGGGGGCGCGAGGCTATGGCTACACCTTC. Translating gives CSVRGTGGARGYGYTF.

This clone was seen only a few times. The chain recombines TRBV13 with TRBJ1-2, with D possibly TRBD1 on 5 matching bases. The CDR3 spans 14 residues. The germline V gene has CDR1 PRHDT and CDR2 FYEKMQ (reference sequence). The V gene lost 7 bases and the J gene lost 1 base, with 13 bases spanning the gap. CDR3 region: CASTGPPLNYGYTF. CDR3 DNA: TGTGCCAGCACAGGGCCTCCTCTTAACTATGGCTACACCTTC.

The gene calls are TRBV6-5 and TRBJ2-5; 7 bases fit TRBD2. Trimming at V came to 2 bases and at J to 3 bases, leaving 6 bases not matched to a gene. The germline CDR1 and CDR2 sequences are MNHEY and SVGAGI. The CDR3 is 15 amino acids. In nucleotides, the CDR3 is TGTGCCAGCAGTTACGGGGGGGATGCGAAAGAGACCCAGTACTTC. This gives the protein CASSYGGDAKETQYF.

The chain recombines TRBV2 with TRBJ2-7; weak D call: TRBD2 (5 bases). Per the germline V gene, CDR1 is SNHLY and CDR2 is FYNNEI. V gave up 5 bases and J gave up 7 bases, with 9 bases separating them. This CDR3 is built from 11 residues. The CDR3 DNA sequence: TGTGCCAGCAGTACGGAGCGGGAGCAGTACTTC. The encoded protein is CASSTEREQYF.

The chain links TRBV18 to TRBJ2-5, with 7 nucleotides matching TRBD1. The CDR3 spans 13 residues. Germline CDR1 KGHSH, CDR2 LQKENI. The J segment lost 5 bases and the V segment lost 3 bases, leaving 3 bases of the junction unmatched. CDR3 region: CASSPPRGETQYF. DNA of the CDR3: TGTGCCAGCTCACCTCCCAGGGGGGAGACCCAGTACTTC.

This clone was seen once. The rearrangement uses TRBV19 and TRBJ1-5, with D tentatively TRBD1 (5 bases). Deletions cut 1 base from V and 6 bases from J, with 10 bases between. CDR1 LNHDA and CDR2 SQIVND come from the germline V gene (reference sequence). CDR3 length: 14 residues. The CDR3 region has the DNA TGTGCCAGTAGTATAGGTCAGGGCGGTCAGCCCCAGCATTTT. It is translated as CASSIGQGGQPQHF.

For the CDR3, the DNA is TGTGCCAGCAGTTCCGGGACTCTTAGTATTCCTGAAGCTTTCTTT. Encoded protein: CASSSGTLSIPEAFF. The chain combines TRBV28 with TRBJ1-1; weak D call: TRBD1 (5 bases). Looked up from germline, CDR1 is MDHEN and CDR2 is SYDVKM. The V and J ends lost 4 bases and 6 bases respectively, with 18 bases between them. The CDR3 extends over 15 amino acids. Filled out from reference TRBV28 and TRBJ1-1, the complete variable domain reads DVKVTQSSRYLVKRTGEKVFLECVQDMDHENMFWYRQDPGLGLRLIYFSYDVKMKEKGDIPEGYSVSREKKERFSLILESASTNQTSMYLCASSSGTLSIPEAFFGQGTRLTVV.